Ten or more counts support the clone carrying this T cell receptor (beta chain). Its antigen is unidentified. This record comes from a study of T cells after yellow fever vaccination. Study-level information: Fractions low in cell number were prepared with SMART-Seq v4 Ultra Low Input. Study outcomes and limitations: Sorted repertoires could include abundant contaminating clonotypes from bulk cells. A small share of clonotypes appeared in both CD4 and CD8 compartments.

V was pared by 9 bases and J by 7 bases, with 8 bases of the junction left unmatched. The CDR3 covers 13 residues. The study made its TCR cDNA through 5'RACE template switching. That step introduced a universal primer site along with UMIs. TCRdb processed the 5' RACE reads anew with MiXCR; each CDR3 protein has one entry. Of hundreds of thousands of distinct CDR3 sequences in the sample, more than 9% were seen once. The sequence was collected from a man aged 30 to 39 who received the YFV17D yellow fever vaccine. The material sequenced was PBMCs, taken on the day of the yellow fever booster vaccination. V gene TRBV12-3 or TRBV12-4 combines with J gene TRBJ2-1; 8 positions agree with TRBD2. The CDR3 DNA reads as TGTGCCAGAGGGAGCGGGAGAGGTAATGAGCAGTTCTTC. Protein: CARGSGRGNEQFF.